The 25 T cell receptor beta chains presented below share a single source sample, sequenced in a study of T cell changes during pregnancy in multiple sclerosis. Profiling relied on immunoSEQ multiplex PCR, and the TCRdb table lists in-frame clones only, not all of them. This sample has approximately 63,000 clones, with roughly 91% found just once. The sample consisted of peripheral blood, taken in the third trimester of pregnancy. These receptors all stem from a female donor in good health, enrolled as a control in a pregnancy study.

This chain uses TRBV18 with TRBJ2-5; D might be TRBD1 (6 bases). The CDR3 has 13 residues. V shed 4 bases and J shed 2 bases, with 8 bases lying between them. Germline CDR1 and CDR2: KGHSH and LQKENI. The CDR3 here is CASSQDRQETQYF. The CDR3 nucleotides read TGTGCCAGCTCACAGGACAGACAAGAGACCCAGTACTTC.

Comments on this clone: Sequence at one end of the junction differs from germline and may be a read error. The chain has TRBV6-1 and TRBJ1-2; 7 bases line up with TRBD1. The CDR3 spans 15 residues. Looked up from germline, CDR1 is MNHNS and CDR2 is SASEGT. The CDR3 region is CASSAVGTDFYRYTF. CDR3 bases: TGTGCCAGCAGTGCGGTCGGGACAGATTTCTATCGCTACACCTTC.

The chain joins TRBV7-8 to TRBJ2-1, with 8 bases identical to TRBD1. V was clipped by 5 bases and J by 0 bases; unmatched bases: 12. CDR1 is SGHVS and CDR2 is FQNEAQ in the germline V gene. The CDR3 has 18 residues. CDR3 sequence reads: CASSDRDRTFSSYNEQFF. The CDR3 nucleotides are TGTGCCAGCAGCGACCGGGACAGGACATTCAGCTCCTACAATGAGCAGTTCTTC.

This chain links TRBV16 with TRBJ2-7, with 13 nucleotides matching TRBD2. This CDR3 contains 21 residues. CDR1 is KGHSY and CDR2 is FQNENV in the germline V gene. The V and J ends lost 1 base and 0 bases, in that order; junction bases with no gene match: 15. The CDR3 region is CASSQLARTSGSGVDSYEQYF. The CDR3 DNA follows: TGTGCCAGCAGCCAATTAGCCAGGACTAGCGGGAGCGGGGTGGACTCCTACGAGCAGTACTTC.

The chain has TRBV18 and TRBJ1-1; 9 bases align to TRBD1. The length of the CDR3 is 14 residues. CDR1 is KGHSH and CDR2 is LQKENI in the germline V gene. After removal of 2 bases from V and 5 bases from J, the junction contained 3 bases not matched to a gene. CDR3 nucleotide sequence: TGTGCCAGCTCACCAGCAGACAGGGGGACTGAAGCTTTCTTT. This translates into CASSPADRGTEAFF.

The CDR3 here is CASSLYRSSKPQHF. In DNA, the CDR3 is TGTGCCAGCAGCTTATACAGGAGCAGCAAGCCCCAGCATTTT. The gene calls are TRBV7-8 and TRBJ1-5; TRBD1 might be the D (5 bases). V gave up 2 bases and J gave up 8 bases, with 13 bases separating them. The CDR3 has 14 residues. The germline V gene has CDR1 SGHVS and CDR2 FQNEAQ.

The J gene is TRBJ2-7, the V gene TRBV11-1, with TRBD1 identical over 8 bases. V shed 4 bases and J 6 bases; nucleotides not matched to a gene: 11. CDR3 size: 15 residues. Per germline, CDR1 SGHAT and CDR2 FQDESV (reference sequence). The DNA for the CDR3 is TGTGCCAGCAGCTATTCCCTGGACAGGGCGGGCGAGCAGTACTTC. This translates into CASSYSLDRAGEQYF.

The rearrangement joins TRBV6-6 to TRBJ2-7; 7 bases fit TRBD1. Germline V gene lookup returns CDR1 MNHNY and CDR2 SVGAGI (reference sequence). V shed 2 bases, J shed 7 bases, and the junction held 5 bases outside the gene matches. This CDR3 has 13 residues. CDR3 coding DNA: TGTGCCAGCAGTTACGGGACAGCGCGGGAGCAGTACTTC. This codes for CASSYGTAREQYF.

V usage is TRBV27 and J usage is TRBJ2-7; 10 bases line up with TRBD2. The germline gives CDR1 MNHEY, CDR2 SMNVEV (reference sequence). V shed 6 bases, J shed 5 bases, and the junction held 1 base outside the gene matches. CDR3 length: 12 residues. The CDR3 nucleotides read TGTGCCAGCAGAACTAGCGGGAACGAGCAGTACTTC. Translating it yields CASRTSGNEQYF.

The chain couples TRBV6-5 to TRBJ2-1; D not certain. Germline V gene data show CDR1 as MNHEY and CDR2 as SVGAGI. There are 15 residues in the CDR3. The V end was cut by 2 bases, the J end by 0 bases, with 8 bases between. For the CDR3, the DNA is TGTGCCAGCAGTTACGCCGATAGCTCCTACAATGAGCAGTTCTTC. This translates into CASSYADSSYNEQFF.

The J gene is TRBJ2-3, the V gene TRBV11-2, with 7 bases identical to TRBD2. The CDR3 loop spans 15 amino acids. Germline V gene data show CDR1 as SGHAT and CDR2 as FQNNGV. V lost 3 bases to trimming and J lost 5 bases; unmatched junction nucleotides: 8. CDR3 coding DNA: TGTGCCAGCAGCTTTTGGGGGGGTTCACAAGATACGCAGTATTTT. Translated, it gives CASSFWGGSQDTQYF.

The chain uses TRBV16 and TRBJ1-5; TRBD1 is a possible D gene (6 bases). CDR1 KGHSY and CDR2 FQNENV come from the germline V gene. Trimming shortened V by 4 bases and J by 5 bases, and 12 bases separated the two germline ends. The CDR3 runs 14 residues. The CDR3 DNA sequence: TGTGCCAGCAGCCCGAGACAGGCGGATCAGCCCCAGCATTTT. This gives the protein CASSPRQADQPQHF.

V usage is TRBV6-1 and J usage is TRBJ2-5; 8 nucleotides agree with TRBD2. The trim removed 4 bases at V and 6 bases at J, leaving 7 bases unmatched. The CDR3 extends over 14 amino acids. The germline CDR1 and CDR2 sequences are MNHNS and SASEGT. The CDR3 here is CASSAQRGSKTQYF. CDR3 nucleotide sequence: TGTGCCAGCAGTGCCCAGCGGGGGTCGAAGACCCAGTACTTC.

V gene TRBV2 combines with J gene TRBJ2-5; 9 bases line up with TRBD1. The V segment lost 6 bases and the J segment 5 bases; nucleotides outside the gene matches: 7. Germline CDR1 is SNHLY and CDR2 is FYNNEI. This CDR3 comprises 14 residues. The CDR3 DNA reads TGTGCCAGCAGCCCGGGACAGGGAGGTGAGACCCAGTACTTC. This sequence encodes CASSPGQGGETQYF.

The chain is built from TRBV7-6 and TRBJ1-1; D is possibly TRBD1 (5 bases). The ends were cut back, 2 bases at V and 1 base at J, with 8 bases in the middle. Germline V CDR1 and CDR2: SGHVS, FNYEAQ. The CDR3 extends over 14 amino acids. The CDR3 DNA reads as TGTGCCAGCAGCTTAAGTCAGGGGAACACTGAAGCTTTCTTT. It encodes CASSLSQGNTEAFF.

The CDR3 spells CAWYKADRTTDTQYF. CDR3 sequence (DNA): TGTGCCTGGTATAAAGCGGACAGAACCACAGATACGCAGTATTTT. The V and J genes are TRBV6-5 and TRBJ2-3, with a possible D match to TRBD1 (6 bases). The CDR3 loop spans 15 amino acids. Germline V gene sequence: CDR1 MNHEY, CDR2 SVGAGI. Trimming cost V 11 bases and J 2 bases, with 20 bases left between them.

V and J are TRBV7-9 and TRBJ2-7; 12 nucleotides agree with TRBD1. Germline V gives CDR1 SEHNR, CDR2 FQNEAQ (reference sequence). This CDR3 comprises 15 residues. V shed 3 bases and J 3 bases; nucleotides not matched to a gene: 3. As DNA, the CDR3 is TGTGCCAGCAGCTTGGGACAGGGGGCCCTCTACGAGCAGTACTTC. The encoded protein is CASSLGQGALYEQYF.

The chain is built from TRBV28 and TRBJ1-1; no firm D call. The CDR3 has 14 residues. Germline V gene data show CDR1 as MDHEN and CDR2 as SYDVKM. The V gene lost 5 bases and the J gene lost 0 bases, with 10 bases spanning the gap. The CDR3 loop reads CASSEYKMNTEAFF. For the CDR3, the DNA is TGTGCCAGCAGTGAATACAAAATGAACACTGAAGCTTTCTTT.

This rearrangement joins TRBV30 to TRBJ1-5; a weak D match, TRBD1 (6 bases). V was shortened by 1 base and J by 11 bases, with 12 bases between the two germline ends. Looked up from germline, CDR1 is GTSNPN and CDR2 is SVGIG (reference sequence). The CDR3 totals 12 residues. The CDR3 protein is CAWSGFRGSQHF. The CDR3 nucleotides are TGTGCCTGGAGTGGGTTCAGGGGTTCCCAGCATTTT.

The chain employs TRBV6-5 and TRBJ2-3, with TRBD2 as a possible D gene (5 bases). The CDR3 runs 12 residues. Germline V lookup: CDR1 MNHEY, CDR2 SVGAGI. V gave up 6 bases and J gave up 7 bases, with 11 bases separating them. CDR3 sequence (DNA): TGTGCCAGCAGGTACCGGGATAATACGCAGTATTTT. Amino acid sequence: CASRYRDNTQYF.

The gene calls are TRBV28 and TRBJ2-3; D is perhaps TRBD2 (6 bases). Deletions cut 8 bases from V and 8 bases from J, with 20 bases between. The CDR3 runs 14 residues. Per germline, CDR1 MDHEN and CDR2 SYDVKM. DNA for the CDR3: TGTGCCAGCTCCCTTTATCGGCGGGATCTTACGCAGTATTTT. It codes for CASSLYRRDLTQYF.

Only one count was recorded for this clone. V usage is TRBV6-1 and J usage is TRBJ2-1; the D is unclear. Germline V CDR1 and CDR2: MNHNS, SASEGT. Trimming removed 6 bases from V and 6 bases from J, with 9 bases in between. The CDR3 has 12 amino acids. The CDR3 here is CASSAFSNEQFF. CDR3 in DNA: TGTGCCAGCAGCGCCTTTAGCAATGAGCAGTTCTTC.

The gene calls are TRBV27 and TRBJ2-7; 9 nucleotides agree with TRBD1. Germline V gives CDR1 MNHEY, CDR2 SMNVEV (reference sequence). The CDR3 totals 15 residues. V dropped 4 bases and J dropped 5; count of bases not matched to a gene: 9. The CDR3 here is CASSSLTGGTHEQYF. The CDR3 region has the DNA TGTGCCAGCAGTTCGCTGACAGGGGGTACCCACGAGCAGTACTTC.

The rearrangement links TRBV4-2 to TRBJ2-2, with 8 bases identical to TRBD2. The CDR3 consists of 16 residues. The V gene end was trimmed by 0 bases and the J gene end by 4 bases; junction bases not matched to a gene: 4. Germline V gives CDR1 LGHNA, CDR2 YNFKEQ. The CDR3 region has the DNA TGTGCCAGCAGCCAAGACGGCGGGGGGCCCACCGGGGAGCTGTTTTTT. Protein: CASSQDGGGPTGELFF.

This chain links TRBV19 with TRBJ2-7, with 7 bases identical to TRBD1. CDR1 and CDR2 from the germline V gene are LNHDA and SQIVND (reference sequence). The CDR3 length is 13 residues. J gave up 3 bases and V 4 bases, and 3 bases lay outside the gene matches. The CDR3 region has the DNA TGTGCCAGTAGTAGGGGGACAGACTACGAGCAGTACTTC. Amino acids: CASSRGTDYEQYF.